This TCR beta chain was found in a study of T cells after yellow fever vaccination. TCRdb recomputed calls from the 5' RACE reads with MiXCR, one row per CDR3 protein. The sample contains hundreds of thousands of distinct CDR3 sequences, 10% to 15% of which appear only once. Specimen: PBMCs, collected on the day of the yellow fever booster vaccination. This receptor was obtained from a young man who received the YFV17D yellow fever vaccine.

CDR3 in DNA: TGTGCCAGCTGGAGTGTATCTCCCTACAATGAGCAGTTCTTC. It codes for CASWSVSPYNEQFF. The V and J genes are TRBV6-2 or TRBV6-3 and TRBJ2-1, with D unclear. V was cut by 8 bases and J by 2 bases, with 13 bases left in between. The CDR3 totals 14 residues. CDR1 and CDR2 from the germline V gene are MNHEY and SVGEGT.